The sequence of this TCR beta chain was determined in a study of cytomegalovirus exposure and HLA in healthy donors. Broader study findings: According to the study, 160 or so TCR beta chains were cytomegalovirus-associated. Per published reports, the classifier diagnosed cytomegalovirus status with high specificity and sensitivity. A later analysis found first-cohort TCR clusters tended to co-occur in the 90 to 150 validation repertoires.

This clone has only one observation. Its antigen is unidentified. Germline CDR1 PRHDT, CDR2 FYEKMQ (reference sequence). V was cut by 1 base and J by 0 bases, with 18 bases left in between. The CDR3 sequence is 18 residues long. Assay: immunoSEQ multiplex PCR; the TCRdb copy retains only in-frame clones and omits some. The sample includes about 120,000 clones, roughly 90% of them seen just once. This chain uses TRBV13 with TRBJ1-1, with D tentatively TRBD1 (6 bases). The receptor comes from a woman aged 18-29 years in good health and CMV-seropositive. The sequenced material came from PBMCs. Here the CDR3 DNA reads TGTGCCAGCAGCTTAGAGGGGGGGGCCTTCGTCATGAACACTGAAGCTTTCTTT. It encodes CASSLEGGAFVMNTEAFF. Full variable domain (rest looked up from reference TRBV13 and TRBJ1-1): AAGVIQSPRHLIKEKRETATLKCYPIPRHDTVYWYQQGPGQDPQFLISFYEKMQSDKGSIPDRFSAQQFSDYHSELNMSSLELGDSALYFCASSLEGGAFVMNTEAFFGQGTRLTVV.